This TCR beta chain originates from a study of OX40 agonist ivuxolimab in advanced cancers. Study in general: Ivuxolimab was administered intravenously to patients at 0.01 to 10 mg/kg every 2 weeks. Participants, roughly 80% male, averaged approximately 60 years of age, ranging from roughly 23 to 80.

The protocol was immunoSEQ multiplex PCR, while the TCRdb copy is restricted to in-frame clones and leaves out a portion. The table records roughly 100,000 clones, around nine tenths of them present only once. CDR1 and CDR2 from the germline V gene are SGHNT and YYREEE (reference sequence). The CDR3 extends over 13 amino acids. The V end was cut by 1 base, the J end by 5 bases, with 10 bases between. The sampling schedule covered blood at baseline, cycle 4 day 1, and cycle 7 day 1. The specimen comprised CD4+ or CD8+ T cells sorted from blood, sampled in a trial of the OX40 agonist ivuxolimab. The rearrangement joins TRBV5-4 to TRBJ2-7; D ambiguous. This clonotype was obtained from an adult with an advanced solid tumor such as melanoma, head and neck, liver or kidney cancer. The CDR3 region has the DNA TGTGCCAGCAGCTTGAAACAAAACCACGAGCAGTACTTC. It specifies CASSLKQNHEQYF.